This paragraph reports one T cell receptor (beta chain). Its recognized antigen is unknown. The input lacks base qualities; no much larger clone sits a single base away. Every patient had early-stage hepatocellular carcinoma and received no therapy prior to surgical resection. Sampled areas lacked macroscopic evidence of necrosis or hemorrhage. Multiple regions from a couple of patients were subjected to TCR sequencing (ImmunoSeq). Frozen resection tissue samples were collected at a distance of at least 1 cm from each other. The N label marked samples taken from nontumoral liver tissue adjacent to the tumor. Genomic DNA was extracted from bulk tissue using the DNeasy blood and tissue kit. Using the immunoSEQ assay, the TCR beta chain CDR3 regions were sequenced from genomic DNA. Primers annealing to V and J segments amplified rearranged VDJ segments. As for how the authors treated the data: The ImmunoSeq Analyzer software was used to compute clonality and richness metrics. Clones with differential abundance between regions were identified with Fisher's exact test combined with a beta-binomial method for additional stringency. The immuneACCESS repertoire file appears here via TCRdb, limited to in-frame rearrangements. These files lack a portion of the clones; in checked studies, under half of the deficit traces to unresolved V genes, and the cause of the others is not known. V, J and clone size are taken as reported in that table, and D and trimming were inferred from the DNA itself. This sample has 20,000 to 25,000 clones in its table, and around 75% of those were observed once. The ten most abundant clones make up 15% to 20% of the sample.

This entry belongs to a study of intratumoral heterogeneity in liver cancer. A note on the overall study: In the full approximately 13-patient cohort, the median age was roughly 60 years and the majority of patients were male. RNA-seq, DNA sequencing, TCR-seq and SNP array data from multiple regions of hepatocellular carcinoma specimens were combined in the study to investigate intratumor heterogeneity. The full cohort included more than 65 multiregional samples from around 14 HCC patients, consisting of 45 to 55 tumoral regions and 20 or so adjacent nontumoral regions. What the study reported, not specific to this receptor: A relatively low patient number and under-sampled tumor-infiltrating lymphocyte representation were acknowledged by the authors as limitations.

From the cysteine through the phenylalanine, the CDR3 covers 14 amino acids. The sequence is cut down to CDR3 DNA, 42 bases in frame from base 1. The CDR1 and CDR2 encoded by the germline V gene (reference sequence) are LNHDA and SQIVND. V and J lose 7 bases and 6 bases, and a span of 16 bases separates them. The sequencing here drew on tumor-adjacent normal tissue, taken before any cancer treatment. The TCR originated in an older woman with hepatocellular carcinoma. The V and J segments used are TRBV19 and TRBJ1-5; a tentative D match to TRBD1 spans 6 bases. CDR3 sequence: CASTLRGAGQPQHF. The nucleotide sequence reads as follows: TGTGCCAGTACCTTGCGGGGGGCCGGTCAGCCCCAGCATTTT.